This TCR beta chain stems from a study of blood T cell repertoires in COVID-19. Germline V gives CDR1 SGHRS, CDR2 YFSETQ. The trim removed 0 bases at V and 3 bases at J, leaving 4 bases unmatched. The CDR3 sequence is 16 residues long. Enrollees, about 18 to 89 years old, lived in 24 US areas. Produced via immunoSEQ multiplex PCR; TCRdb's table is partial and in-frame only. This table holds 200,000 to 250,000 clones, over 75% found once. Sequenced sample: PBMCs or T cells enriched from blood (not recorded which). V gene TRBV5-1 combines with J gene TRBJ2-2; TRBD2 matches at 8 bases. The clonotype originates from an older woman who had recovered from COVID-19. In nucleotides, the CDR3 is TGCGCCAGCAGCTTGGGGACTAGCAGTTACACCGGGGAGCTGTTTTTT. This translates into CASSLGTSSYTGELFF.